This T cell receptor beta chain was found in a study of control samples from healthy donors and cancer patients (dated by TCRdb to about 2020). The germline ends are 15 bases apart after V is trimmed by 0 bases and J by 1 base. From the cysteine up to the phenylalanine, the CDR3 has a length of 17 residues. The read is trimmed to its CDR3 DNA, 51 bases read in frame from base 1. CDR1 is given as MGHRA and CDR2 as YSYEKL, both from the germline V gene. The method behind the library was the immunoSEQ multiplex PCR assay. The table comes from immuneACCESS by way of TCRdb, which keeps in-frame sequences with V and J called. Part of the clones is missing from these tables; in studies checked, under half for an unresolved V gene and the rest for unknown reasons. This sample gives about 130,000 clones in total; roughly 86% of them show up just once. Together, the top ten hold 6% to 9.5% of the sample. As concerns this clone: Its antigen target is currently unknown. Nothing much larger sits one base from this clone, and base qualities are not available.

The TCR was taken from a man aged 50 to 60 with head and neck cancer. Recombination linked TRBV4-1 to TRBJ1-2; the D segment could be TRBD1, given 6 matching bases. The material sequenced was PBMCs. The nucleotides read TGCGCCAGCAGCCAAGATTGGGGGGCTAGATATAACTATGGCTACACCTTC. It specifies CASSQDWGARYNYGYTF.